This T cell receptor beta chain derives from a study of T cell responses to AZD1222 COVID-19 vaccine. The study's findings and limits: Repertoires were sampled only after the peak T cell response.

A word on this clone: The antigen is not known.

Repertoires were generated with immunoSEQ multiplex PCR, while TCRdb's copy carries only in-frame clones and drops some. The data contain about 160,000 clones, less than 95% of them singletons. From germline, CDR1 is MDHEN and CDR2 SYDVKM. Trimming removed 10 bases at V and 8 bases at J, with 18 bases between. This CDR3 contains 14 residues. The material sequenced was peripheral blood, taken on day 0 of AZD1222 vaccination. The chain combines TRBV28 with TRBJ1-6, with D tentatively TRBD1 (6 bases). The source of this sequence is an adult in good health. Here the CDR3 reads CATMTGTLYSPLHF. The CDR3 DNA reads TGTGCCACAATGACCGGGACACTCTATTCACCCCTCCACTTT.